This TCR beta chain emerged from a study of control samples from healthy donors and cancer patients (dated by TCRdb to 2018 to 2020). Preparation of the library involved the immunoSEQ multiplex PCR assay. TCRdb took this table from immuneACCESS and kept in-frame rearrangements with V and J called. Such tables lack part of the clones; where checked against another copy, unresolved V genes explain under half of the gap, and the rest is unexplained. This sample gives about 130,000 clones in total; roughly 90% of them show up just once. Around 2.1% of the sample lies in the top ten. Remarks on this clone: Its antigen remains undetermined. No much larger clone exists at a distance of one base, and base qualities are not known.

The CDR3 runs 12 residues from the cysteine to the phenylalanine. Only the CDR3 part of the read is kept: 36 bases, read in frame from the first base. The germline V gene gives CDR1 as SGDLS and CDR2 as YYNGEE. Trimming removed 0 bases from V and 8 bases from J, leaving 6 bases between the germline ends. This receptor was identified in a woman aged 45-59 years in good health. Recombination joined TRBV9 with TRBJ2-1; the D gene identity is not certain. Sequences were obtained from blood. The nucleotides read TGTGCCAGCAGCGTAGATGGCGATGAGCAGTTCTTC. This codes for CASSVDGDEQFF. Supplemented by the reference TRBV9 and TRBJ2-1 proteins around the CDR3, the complete variable domain is DSGVTQTPKHLITATGQRVTLRCSPRSGDLSVYWYQQSLDQGLQFLIQYYNGEERAKGNILERFSAQQFPDLHSELNLSSLELGDSALYFCASSVDGDEQFFGPGTRLTVL.